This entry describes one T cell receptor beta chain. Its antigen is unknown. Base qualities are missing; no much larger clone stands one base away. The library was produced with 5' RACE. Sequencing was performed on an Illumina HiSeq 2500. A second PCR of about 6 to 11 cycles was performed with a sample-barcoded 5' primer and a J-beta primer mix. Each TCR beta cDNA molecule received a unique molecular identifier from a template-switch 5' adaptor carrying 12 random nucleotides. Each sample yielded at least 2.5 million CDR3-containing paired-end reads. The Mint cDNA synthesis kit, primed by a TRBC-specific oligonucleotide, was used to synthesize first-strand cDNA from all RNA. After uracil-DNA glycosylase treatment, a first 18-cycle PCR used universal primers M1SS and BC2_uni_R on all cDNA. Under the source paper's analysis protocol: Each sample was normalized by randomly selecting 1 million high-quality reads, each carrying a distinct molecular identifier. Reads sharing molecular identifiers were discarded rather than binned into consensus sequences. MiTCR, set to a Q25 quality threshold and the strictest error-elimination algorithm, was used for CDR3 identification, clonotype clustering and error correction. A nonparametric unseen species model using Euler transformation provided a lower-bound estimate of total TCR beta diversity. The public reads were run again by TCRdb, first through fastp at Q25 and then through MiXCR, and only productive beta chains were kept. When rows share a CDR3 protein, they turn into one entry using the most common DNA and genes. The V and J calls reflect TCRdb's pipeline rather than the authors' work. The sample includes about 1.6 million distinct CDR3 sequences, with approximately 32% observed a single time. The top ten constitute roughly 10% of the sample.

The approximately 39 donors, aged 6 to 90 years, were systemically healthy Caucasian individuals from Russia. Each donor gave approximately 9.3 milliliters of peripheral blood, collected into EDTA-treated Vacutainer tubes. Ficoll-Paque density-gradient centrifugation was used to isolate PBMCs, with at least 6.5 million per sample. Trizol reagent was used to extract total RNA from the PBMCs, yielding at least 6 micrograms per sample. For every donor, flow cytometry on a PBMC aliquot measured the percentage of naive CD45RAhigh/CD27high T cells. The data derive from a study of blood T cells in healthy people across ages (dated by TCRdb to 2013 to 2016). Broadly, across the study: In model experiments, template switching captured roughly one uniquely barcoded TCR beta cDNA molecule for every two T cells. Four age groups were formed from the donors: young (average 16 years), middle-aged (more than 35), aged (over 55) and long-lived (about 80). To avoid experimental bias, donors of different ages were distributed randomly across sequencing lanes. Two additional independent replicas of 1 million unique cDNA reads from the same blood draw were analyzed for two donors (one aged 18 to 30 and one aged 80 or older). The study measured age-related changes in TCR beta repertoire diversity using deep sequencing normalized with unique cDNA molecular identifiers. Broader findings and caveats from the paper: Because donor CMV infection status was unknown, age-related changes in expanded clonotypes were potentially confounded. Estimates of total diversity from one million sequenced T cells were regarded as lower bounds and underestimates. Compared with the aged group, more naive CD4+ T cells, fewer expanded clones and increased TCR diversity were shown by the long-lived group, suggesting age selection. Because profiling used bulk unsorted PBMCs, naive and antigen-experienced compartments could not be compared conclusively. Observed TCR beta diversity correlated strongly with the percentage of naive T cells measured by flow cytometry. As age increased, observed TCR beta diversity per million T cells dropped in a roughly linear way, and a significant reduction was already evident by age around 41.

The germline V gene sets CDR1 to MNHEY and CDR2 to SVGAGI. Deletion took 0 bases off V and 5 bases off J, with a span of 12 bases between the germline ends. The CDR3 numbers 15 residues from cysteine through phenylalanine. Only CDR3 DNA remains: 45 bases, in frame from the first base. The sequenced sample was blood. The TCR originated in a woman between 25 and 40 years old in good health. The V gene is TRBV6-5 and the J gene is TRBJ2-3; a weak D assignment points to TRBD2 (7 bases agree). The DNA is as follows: TGTGCCAGCAGTTACTCACGGGGGGCCAAAGATACGCAGTATTTT. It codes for CASSYSRGAKDTQYF.